This T cell receptor beta chain was identified during a study of T cell responses to AZD1222 COVID-19 vaccine. The protocol was immunoSEQ multiplex PCR, while the TCRdb copy is restricted to in-frame clones and leaves out a portion. The repertoire holds 200,000 or so clones, around 90% seen once, with approximately 7.7% in the top ten. On this clone itself: What it binds is not known.

Study results and caveats: AZD1222 recipients seropositive at baseline numbered only 5 to 7.

The receptor comes from an adult in good health. This specimen consisted of peripheral blood, obtained on day 0 of AZD1222 vaccination.

The CDR3 is CASSFLSRLNTEAFF. Written as DNA, the CDR3 is TGCGCCAGCAGCTTCCTCAGCAGGTTGAACACTGAAGCTTTCTTT. The genes are TRBV5-1 and TRBJ1-1, with D hard to call. Germline CDR1 reads SGHRS; CDR2 reads YFSETQ. Trimming took 2 bases from V and 0 from J, leaving 11 bases between them. The length of the CDR3 is 15 residues.